These 11 T cell receptor beta chains were sequenced from one sample in a study of blood T cell repertoires in COVID-19. Method: immunoSEQ multiplex PCR; TCRdb's copy keeps in-frame clones and lacks some. Of fewer than 150,000 clones listed, about 88% are singletons. The sample taken for sequencing was peripheral blood. The receptors shown here come from a human donor in a cohort sampled during active COVID-19.

This sequence joins TRBV18 and TRBJ2-7, with a possible D match to TRBD2 (5 bases). The V and J ends lost 3 bases and 2 bases respectively, with 14 bases between them. CDR1 is KGHSH, CDR2 LQKENI, per germline. The CDR3 covers 15 residues. The CDR3 coding sequence is TGTGCCAGCTCACCGGAATGGAGAGGGACCTACGAGCAGTACTTC. Amino acids: CASSPEWRGTYEQYF.

The rearrangement joins TRBV28 to TRBJ2-1, with 10 bases fitting TRBD2. J lost 6 bases, V lost 5 bases, and 7 bases had no gene match. The germline V gene encodes CDR1 MDHEN and CDR2 SYDVKM. The CDR3 has 15 amino acids. The CDR3 DNA reads TGTGCCAGCAGTGAGCCGGGACTAGCGAGCAATGAGCAGTTCTTC. It translates to CASSEPGLASNEQFF.

At least ten counts were recorded for this clone. In the same sample, other DNA sequences code for this CDR3. The chain links TRBV2 to TRBJ2-3; 8 bases map to TRBD2. Germline V CDR1 and CDR2: SNHLY, FYNNEI. V dropped 3 bases and J dropped 1; count of bases not matched to a gene: 6. The CDR3 spans 16 residues. The CDR3: CASSDSAGVGTDTQYF. DNA for the CDR3: TGTGCCAGCAGTGATTCAGCGGGAGTAGGCACAGATACGCAGTATTTT.

V and J are TRBV11-2 and TRBJ2-5, with D perhaps matching TRBD2 (7 bases). V lost 1 base and J 2 bases, leaving 11 bases between the germline ends. CDR3 length: 15 residues. Germline CDR1 reads SGHAT; CDR2 reads FQNNGV. The CDR3 bases are TGTGCCAGCAGCTTAGTGGCGGGGGCACAAGAGACCCAGTACTTC. This translates into CASSLVAGAQETQYF.

This rearrangement joins TRBV30 to TRBJ2-2; D is ambiguous. Germline assignment: CDR1 GTSNPN and CDR2 SVGIG (reference sequence). This CDR3 has 14 amino acids. Trimming cost V 3 bases and J 8 bases, with 16 bases left between them. Here the CDR3 reads CAWSALHTVGELFF. Written as DNA, the CDR3 is TGTGCCTGGAGCGCATTACACACCGTAGGGGAGCTGTTTTTT.

This chain links TRBV7-2 with TRBJ1-4, with a tentative D call TRBD1 (5 bases). The CDR3 has 18 amino acids. V was clipped by 1 base and J by 0 bases, with 15 bases between them. The germline V gene encodes CDR1 SGHTA and CDR2 FQGNSA. CDR3 loop: CASSLVHVGPATNEKLFF. In nucleotides, the CDR3 is TGTGCCAGCAGCTTAGTCCATGTGGGGCCTGCAACTAATGAAAAACTGTTTTTT.

The CDR3 nucleotides are TGTGCCAGCAGCGTAGGGAGGACAGACAGAATCGGTGAGCAGTTCTTC. As protein: CASSVGRTDRIGEQFF. V usage is TRBV9 and J usage is TRBJ2-1; maybe TRBD1 (6 bases). V dropped 0 bases and J dropped 9 bases, with 19 bases sitting between them. Looked up from germline, CDR1 is SGDLS and CDR2 is YYNGEE. The CDR3 has 16 amino acids.

The gene calls are TRBV5-1 and TRBJ2-5, with D possibly being TRBD2 (5 bases). Trimming cost V 2 bases and J 5 bases, with 10 bases left between them. The CDR3 is 13 amino acids. Germline CDR1 is SGHRS and CDR2 is YFSETQ. CDR3 sequence reads: CASSFPLGETQYF. The CDR3 coding sequence is TGCGCCAGCAGCTTCCCACTAGGGGAGACCCAGTACTTC. Looking up the rest from reference TRBV5-1 and TRBJ2-5 gives the full variable domain: KAGVTQTPRYLIKTRGQQVTLSCSPISGHRSVSWYQQTPGQGLQFLFEYFSETQRNKGNFPGRFSGRQFSNSRSEMNVSTLELGDSALYLCASSFPLGETQYFGPGTRLLVL.

The chain combines TRBV7-2 with TRBJ2-3, with D possibly being TRBD1 (6 bases). The V gene lost 7 bases and the J gene lost 4 bases, with 12 bases spanning the gap. The V gene's germline CDR1 is SGHTA and CDR2 FQGNSA. The CDR3 extends over 13 amino acids. CDR3 loop: CASKPSGADTQYF. CDR3 nucleotide sequence: TGTGCCAGCAAACCGTCAGGGGCAGATACGCAGTATTTT.

This rearrangement joins TRBV5-6 to TRBJ2-5; D is undetermined. The CDR3 spans 14 residues. In germline, CDR1 is SGHDT, CDR2 YYEEEE. Trimming shortened V by 0 bases and J by 2 bases, and 8 bases separated the two germline ends. The CDR3 spells CASSLGSLQETQYF. In DNA, the CDR3 is TGTGCCAGCAGCTTGGGTAGCCTACAAGAGACCCAGTACTTC.

There are a few counts of this clone. The gene calls are TRBV6-4 and TRBJ2-5; 9 bases agree with TRBD2. With V trimmed by 4 bases and J by 5 bases, 14 bases remained unmatched. Germline V gene data show CDR1 as MRHNA and CDR2 as SNTAGT. The CDR3 is made up of 17 amino acids. The CDR3 reads CASSATWRAGGGETQYF. The CDR3 DNA is TGTGCCAGCAGTGCCACCTGGAGAGCGGGGGGCGGGGAGACCCAGTACTTC.